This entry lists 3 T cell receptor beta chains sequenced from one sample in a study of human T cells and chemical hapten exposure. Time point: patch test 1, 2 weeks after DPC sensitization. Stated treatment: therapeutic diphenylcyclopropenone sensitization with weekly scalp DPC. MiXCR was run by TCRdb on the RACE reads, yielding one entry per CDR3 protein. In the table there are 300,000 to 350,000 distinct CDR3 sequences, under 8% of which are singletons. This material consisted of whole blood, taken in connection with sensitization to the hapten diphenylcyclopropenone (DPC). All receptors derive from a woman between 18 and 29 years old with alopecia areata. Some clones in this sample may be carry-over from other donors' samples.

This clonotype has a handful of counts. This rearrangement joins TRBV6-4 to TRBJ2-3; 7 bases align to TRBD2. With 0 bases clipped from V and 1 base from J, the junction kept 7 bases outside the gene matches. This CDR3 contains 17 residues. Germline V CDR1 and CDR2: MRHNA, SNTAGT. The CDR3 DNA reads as TGTGCCAGCAGTGACTCGACCCGGGGAGGGGGCACAGATACGCAGTATTTT. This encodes CASSDSTRGGGTDTQYF.

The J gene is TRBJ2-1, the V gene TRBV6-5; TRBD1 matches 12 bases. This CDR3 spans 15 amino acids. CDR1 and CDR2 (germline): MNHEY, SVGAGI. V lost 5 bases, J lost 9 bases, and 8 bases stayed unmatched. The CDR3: CASSAWGQGAREQFF. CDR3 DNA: TGTGCCAGCAGTGCATGGGGACAGGGGGCACGTGAGCAGTTCTTC.

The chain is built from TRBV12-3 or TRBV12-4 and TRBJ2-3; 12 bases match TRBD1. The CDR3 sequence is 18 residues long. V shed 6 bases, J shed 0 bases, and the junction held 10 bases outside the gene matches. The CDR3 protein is CASRTSGQGAPSTDTQYF. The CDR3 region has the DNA TGTGCCAGCAGGACGTCGGGACAGGGGGCGCCGAGCACAGATACGCAGTATTTT.